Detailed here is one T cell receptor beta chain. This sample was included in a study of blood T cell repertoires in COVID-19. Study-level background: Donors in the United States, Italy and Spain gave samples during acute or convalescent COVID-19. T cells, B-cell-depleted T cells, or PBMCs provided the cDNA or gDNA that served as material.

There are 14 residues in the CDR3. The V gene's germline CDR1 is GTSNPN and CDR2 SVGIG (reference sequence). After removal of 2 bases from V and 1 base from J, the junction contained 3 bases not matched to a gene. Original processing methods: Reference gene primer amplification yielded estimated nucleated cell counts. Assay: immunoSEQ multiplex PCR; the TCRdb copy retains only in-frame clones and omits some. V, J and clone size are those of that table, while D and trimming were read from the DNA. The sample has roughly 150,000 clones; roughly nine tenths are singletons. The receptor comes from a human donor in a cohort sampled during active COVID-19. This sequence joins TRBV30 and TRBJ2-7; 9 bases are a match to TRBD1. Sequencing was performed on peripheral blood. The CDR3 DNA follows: TGTGCCTGGAGTAAGGACAGGGGATCCTACGAGCAGTACTTC. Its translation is CAWSKDRGSYEQYF.